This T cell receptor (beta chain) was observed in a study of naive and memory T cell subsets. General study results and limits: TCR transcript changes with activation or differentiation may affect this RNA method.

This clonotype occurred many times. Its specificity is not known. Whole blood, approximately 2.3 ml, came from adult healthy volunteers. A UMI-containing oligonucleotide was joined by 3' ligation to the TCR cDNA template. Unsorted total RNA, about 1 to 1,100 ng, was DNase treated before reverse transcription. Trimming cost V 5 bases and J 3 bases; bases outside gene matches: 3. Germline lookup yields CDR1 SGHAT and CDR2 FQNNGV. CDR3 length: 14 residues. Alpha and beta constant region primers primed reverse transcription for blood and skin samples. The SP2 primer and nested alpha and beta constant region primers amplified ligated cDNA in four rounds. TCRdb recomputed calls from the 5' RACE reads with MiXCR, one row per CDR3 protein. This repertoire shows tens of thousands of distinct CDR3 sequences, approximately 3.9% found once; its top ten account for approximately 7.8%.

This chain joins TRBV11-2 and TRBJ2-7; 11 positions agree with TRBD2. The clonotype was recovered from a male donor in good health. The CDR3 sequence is CASSRGLADYEQYF. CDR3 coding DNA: TGTGCCAGCAGCCGGGGACTAGCGGACTACGAGCAGTACTTC.